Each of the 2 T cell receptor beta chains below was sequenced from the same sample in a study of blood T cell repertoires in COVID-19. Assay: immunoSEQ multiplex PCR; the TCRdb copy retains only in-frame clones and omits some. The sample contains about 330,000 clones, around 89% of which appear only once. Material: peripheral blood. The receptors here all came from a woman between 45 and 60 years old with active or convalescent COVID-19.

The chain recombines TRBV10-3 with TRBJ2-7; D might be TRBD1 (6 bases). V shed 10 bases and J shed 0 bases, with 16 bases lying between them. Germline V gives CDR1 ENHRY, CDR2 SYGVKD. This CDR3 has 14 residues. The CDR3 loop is CATLSQGSSYEQYF. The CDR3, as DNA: TGTGCCACCCTGAGCCAGGGGAGCTCCTACGAGCAGTACTTC.

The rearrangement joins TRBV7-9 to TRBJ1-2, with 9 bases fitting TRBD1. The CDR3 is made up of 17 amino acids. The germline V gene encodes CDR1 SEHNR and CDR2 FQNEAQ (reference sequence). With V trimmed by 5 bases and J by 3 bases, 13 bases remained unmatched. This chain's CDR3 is CASSPVPGQGADYGYTF. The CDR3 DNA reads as TGTGCCAGCAGCCCGGTCCCGGGACAGGGCGCTGACTATGGCTACACCTTC.